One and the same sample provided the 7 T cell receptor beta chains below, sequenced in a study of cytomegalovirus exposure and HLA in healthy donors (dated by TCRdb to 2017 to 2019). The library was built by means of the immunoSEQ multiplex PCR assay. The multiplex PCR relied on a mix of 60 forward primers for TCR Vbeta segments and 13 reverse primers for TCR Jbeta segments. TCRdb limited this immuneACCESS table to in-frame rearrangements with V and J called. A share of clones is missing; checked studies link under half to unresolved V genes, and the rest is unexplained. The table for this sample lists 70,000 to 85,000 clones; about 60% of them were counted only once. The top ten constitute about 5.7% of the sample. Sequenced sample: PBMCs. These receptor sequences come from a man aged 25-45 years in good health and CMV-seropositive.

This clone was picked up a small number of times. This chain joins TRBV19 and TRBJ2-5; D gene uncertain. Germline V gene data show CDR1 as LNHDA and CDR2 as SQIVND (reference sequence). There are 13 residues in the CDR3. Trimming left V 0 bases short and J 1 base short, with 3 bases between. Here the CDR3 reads CASSIDRQETQYF. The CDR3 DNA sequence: TGTGCCAGTAGTATAGATCGCCAAGAGACCCAGTACTTC.

CDR3 sequence reads: CASSSNPGLAYEQYF. CDR3 nucleotide sequence: TGCGCCAGCAGCTCAAACCCGGGACTAGCCTACGAGCAGTACTTC. V and J are TRBV5-1 and TRBJ2-7; 8 bases are a match to TRBD2. Per germline, CDR1 SGHRS and CDR2 YFSETQ. V lost 3 bases to trimming and J lost 2 bases; unmatched junction nucleotides: 7. This CDR3 region has 15 residues.

CDR3 sequence: CASREPGQGDTEAFF. The CDR3 DNA follows: TGTGCCAGCAGGGAGCCGGGACAGGGAGACACTGAAGCTTTCTTT. The V and J genes are TRBV6-1 and TRBJ1-1; TRBD1 aligns across 9 bases. V lost 6 bases to trimming and J lost 3 bases; unmatched junction nucleotides: 8. The CDR3 totals 15 residues. Germline loops: CDR1 MNHNS, CDR2 SASEGT.

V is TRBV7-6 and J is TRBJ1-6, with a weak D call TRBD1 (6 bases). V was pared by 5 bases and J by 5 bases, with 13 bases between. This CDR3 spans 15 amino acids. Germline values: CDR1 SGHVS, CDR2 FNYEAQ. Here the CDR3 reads CASSGRDTNNSPLHF. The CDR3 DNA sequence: TGTGCCAGCAGCGGCCGGGACACTAATAATTCACCCCTCCACTTT.

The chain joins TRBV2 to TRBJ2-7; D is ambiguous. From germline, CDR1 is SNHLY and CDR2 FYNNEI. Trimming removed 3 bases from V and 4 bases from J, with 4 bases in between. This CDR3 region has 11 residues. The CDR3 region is CASSDNYEQYF. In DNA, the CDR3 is TGTGCCAGCAGTGATAATTACGAGCAGTACTTC.

The CDR3 loop reads CASSKDTPARGYTF. DNA of the CDR3: TGTGCCAGCAGCAAGGACACTCCCGCCAGGGGCTACACCTTC. This sequence joins TRBV11-2 and TRBJ1-2, with D possibly matching TRBD1 (5 bases). V lost 5 bases to trimming and J lost 8 bases, with 18 bases between them. This CDR3 comprises 14 residues. Germline values: CDR1 SGHAT, CDR2 FQNNGV.

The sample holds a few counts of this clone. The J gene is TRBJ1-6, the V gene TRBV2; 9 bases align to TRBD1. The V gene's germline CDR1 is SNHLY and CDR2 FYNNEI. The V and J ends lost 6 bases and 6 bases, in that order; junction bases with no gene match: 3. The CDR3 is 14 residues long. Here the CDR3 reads CASRGQGINSPLHF. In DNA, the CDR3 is TGTGCCAGCAGAGGACAGGGGATTAATTCACCCCTCCACTTT.